This T cell receptor (beta chain) was retrieved from a study of tumor-infiltrating lymphocytes in primary liver carcinoma. Background on the study: The patient population consisted of men and women between 30 and 69 years of age. Tumors, staged T1-T3 N0M0, spanned 4.2 to 10 cm. The number of productive TCRbeta reads per sample ranged from roughly 3.5 to 8 million and was similar across tissue types.

Constant-region priming of about 520 ng total RNA yielded TCR beta cDNA. Three nested multiplex PCR rounds, a slightly modified ARM-PCR, produced the libraries for TCR beta. Rounds one and two of PCR, each of around 11 cycles, were primed with TRBV1-TRBV30 forward primers and a C-beta reverse primer. TCRdb ran MiXCR on the multiplex PCR reads and lists one entry per CDR3 protein. The sample yields fewer than 250,000 distinct CDR3 sequences, less than 75% seen once. Unsorted whole blood supplied the blood RNA, and germline DNA was isolated too. As for this clonotype: A junction end diverges from the germline sequence, so it may reflect a read error.

This CDR3 has 12 amino acids. Germline V gene sequence: CDR1 MNHEY, CDR2 SVGAGI. The TCR comes from a woman aged 55-70 years with primary liver carcinoma and hepatitis B virus infection. The rearrangement uses TRBV6-5 and TRBJ1-1; D might be TRBD1 (6 bases). Sequenced: peripheral blood. The CDR3 protein is CATGALLTEVFF. CDR3 coding DNA: TGTGCCACGGGGGCGCTTCTAACTGAAGTTTTCTTC.